The 9 T cell receptor beta chains presented below share a single source sample, sequenced in a study of T cells in Graves' hyperthyroidism and ophthalmopathy. Amplified TCR beta CDR3 regions came from RNA transcripts. The TCR CDR3 first-round RT-PCR relied on the HTBI primer set. TCRdb used MiXCR to reprocess the multiplex PCR reads, holding one entry per CDR3 protein. The profile shows over 150,000 distinct CDR3 sequences, roughly a sixth of them singletons. Material: blood. These receptors all come from a woman in her forties or fifties with Graves' hyperthyroidism.

This clonotype has ten or more counts. This rearrangement joins TRBV30 to TRBJ1-1; D is uncertain. CDR3 length: 12 residues. The germline V gene has CDR1 GTSNPN and CDR2 SVGIG (reference sequence). In nucleotides, the CDR3 is TGTGCGGGCACGGCCTCGGACACTGAAGCTTTCTTT. It codes for CAGTASDTEAFF.

This sequence joins TRBV7-9 and TRBJ2-7; perhaps TRBD2 as D (6 bases). Trimming removed 2 bases from V and 6 bases from J, with 20 bases in between. The CDR3 covers 16 residues. Germline CDR1 SEHNR, CDR2 FQNEAQ (reference sequence). The CDR3 loop is CASSLTRGSTGAEQYF. The CDR3 DNA is TGTGCCAGCAGCTTAACTCGTGGGTCGACGGGAGCCGAGCAGTACTTC.

The table lists this clonotype with many counts. The chain links TRBV6-1 to TRBJ2-7, with 9 bases identical to TRBD1. This CDR3 comprises 14 residues. Germline assignment: CDR1 MNHNS and CDR2 SASEGT. With 6 bases clipped from V and 3 bases from J, the junction kept 6 bases outside the gene matches. This chain's CDR3 is CASRGWDRDYEQYF. The CDR3 nucleotides are TGTGCCAGCAGGGGTTGGGACAGGGACTACGAGCAGTACTTC.

Concerning this clonotype itself: It may be a read error: a sequence one base away is much more abundant. The DNA of the CDR3 is TGTGCCAGCAGTCGAAGGGGGCGCGATTACGAGCAGTTCTTC. Its protein is CASSRRGRDYEQFF. The J gene is TRBJ2-1, the V gene TRBV12-3 or TRBV12-4; 7 bases map to TRBD1. This CDR3 is 14 amino acids long. J lost 10 bases, V lost 5 bases, and 11 bases had no gene match.

The chain uses TRBV20-1 and TRBJ2-7; D perhaps matches TRBD1 (6 bases). The V and J ends lost 1 base and 6 bases respectively, with 13 bases between them. There are 13 residues in the CDR3. Germline CDR1 and CDR2: DFQATT and SNEGSKA (reference sequence). The CDR3 sequence is CSARAEQGREQYF. DNA of the CDR3: TGCAGTGCTAGAGCCGAACAGGGTCGCGAGCAGTACTTC.

This clonotype was counted ten times or more. V gene TRBV30 combines with J gene TRBJ2-1, with TRBD2 matching over 13 bases. The germline V gene encodes CDR1 GTSNPN and CDR2 SVGIG (reference sequence). The CDR3 runs to 14 residues. The trim removed 6 bases at V and 7 bases at J, leaving 6 bases unmatched. The CDR3 bases are TGTGCCTGTTCGACTAGCGGGAGGATAAATGAGCAGTTCTTC. Translating it yields CACSTSGRINEQFF.

To note about this clonotype: Just one base apart from a much larger clone, this may be a read error. The CDR3 reads CSARDQGGGSLNTEAFF. The CDR3 DNA sequence: TGCAGTGCTAGAGATCAGGGCGGGGGTTCTTTGAACACTGAAGCTTTCTTT. This chain connects TRBV20-1 to TRBJ1-1; TRBD1 is a possible D gene (5 bases). V was shortened by 0 bases and J by 0 bases, with 17 bases between the two germline ends. The CDR3 length is 17 residues. Germline loops: CDR1 DFQATT, CDR2 SNEGSKA (reference sequence).

Turning to this clonotype: Since a much larger clone is just one base distant, this may be a read error. The conserved phenylalanine or tryptophan normally closing the CDR3 is absent here, so this likely arose from a read error. The chain joins TRBV6-2 or TRBV6-3 to TRBJ2-3; D is possibly TRBD1 or TRBD2 (6 bases each). Germline CDR1 is MNHEY and CDR2 is SVGEGT. The CDR3 runs 16 residues. Trimming took off 5 bases at V and 2 bases at J, with 17 bases between the two ends. The CDR3 nucleotides are TGTGCCAGCAGTGCCTTTGCAAGGGGGGACACAGATACGCAGTATCTT. Amino acid sequence: CASSAFARGDTDTQYL.

This clonotype was observed many times. The chain is built from TRBV7-8 and TRBJ2-7, with D perhaps matching TRBD1 or TRBD2 (5 bases each). Germline V gives CDR1 SGHVS, CDR2 FQNEAQ. This CDR3 has 17 amino acids. The germline V and J ends were trimmed by 5 bases and 3 bases, with 23 bases remaining between them. The DNA of the CDR3 is TGTGCCAGCAGCCCGGGGACGGCCTCCCTCCAGAACTACGAGCAGTACTTC. Protein sequence: CASSPGTASLQNYEQYF.